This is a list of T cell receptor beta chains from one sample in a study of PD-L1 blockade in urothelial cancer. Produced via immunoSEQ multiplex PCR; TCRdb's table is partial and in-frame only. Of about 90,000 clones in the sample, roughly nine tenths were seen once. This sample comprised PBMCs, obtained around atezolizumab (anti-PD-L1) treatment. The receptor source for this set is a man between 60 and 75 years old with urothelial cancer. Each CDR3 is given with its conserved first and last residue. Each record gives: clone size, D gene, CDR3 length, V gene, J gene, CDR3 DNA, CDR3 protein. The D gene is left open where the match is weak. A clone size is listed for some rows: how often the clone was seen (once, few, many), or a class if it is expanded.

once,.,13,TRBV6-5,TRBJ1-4,TGTGCCAGCAGACCCGGGAGTAATGAAAAACTGTTTTTT,CASRPGSNEKLFF
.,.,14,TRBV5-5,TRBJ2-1,TGTGCCAGCAGCTTGGGGACAGCATACAATGAGCAGTTCTTC,CASSLGTAYNEQFF
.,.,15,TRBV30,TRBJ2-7,TGTGCCTGGAGTGTACGGTATAGCGGAGTTGGAAAGCAGTACTTC,CAWSVRYSGVGKQYF
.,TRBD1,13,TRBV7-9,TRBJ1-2,TGTGCCGCATCCGGGACAGGGGGTCTCGGCTACACCTTC,CAASGTGGLGYTF
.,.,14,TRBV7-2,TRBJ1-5,TGTGCCAGCAGCTCGGGGACAAGCAATCAGCCCCAGCATTTT,CASSSGTSNQPQHF
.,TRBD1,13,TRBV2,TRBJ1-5,TGTGCCAGCCGACAGGGACGAGATCAGCCCCAGCATTTT,CASRQGRDQPQHF
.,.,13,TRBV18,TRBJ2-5,TGTGCCAGCTCACCACTCAATGTGGAGACCCAGTACTTC,CASSPLNVETQYF
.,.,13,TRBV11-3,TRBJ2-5,TGTGCCAGCAGCTTAGATCGTCTGGAGACCCAGTACTTC,CASSLDRLETQYF
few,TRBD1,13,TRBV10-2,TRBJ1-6,TGCGCCAGCAGGGGACAGGGTAATTCACCCCTCCACTTT,CASRGQGNSPLHF
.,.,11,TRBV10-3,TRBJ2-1,TGTGCCATCAGACGAGACAATGAGCAGTTCTTC,CAIRRDNEQFF
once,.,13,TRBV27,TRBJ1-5,TGTGCCAGCAGCCTTAACAGGTTTCAGCCCCAGCATTTT,CASSLNRFQPQHF
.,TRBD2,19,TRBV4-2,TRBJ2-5,TGTGCCAGCAGCCAAGGGGCGAGACTAGCGGGGGGGTTAAGGGAGACCCAGTACTTC,CASSQGARLAGGLRETQYF
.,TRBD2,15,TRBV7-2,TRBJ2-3,TGTGCCAGCAGCTCCATCGGGACTACCACAGATACGCAGTATTTT,CASSSIGTTTDTQYF
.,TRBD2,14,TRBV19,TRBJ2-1,TGTGCCAGTAGTATTGCGGCTAGCGGAGCCCCCGAGATCTTC,CASSIAASGAPEIF
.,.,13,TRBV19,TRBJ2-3,TGTGCCAGTAATCCAGGGCCGGGAGATACGCAGTATTTT,CASNPGPGDTQYF
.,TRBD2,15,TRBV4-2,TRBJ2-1,TGTGCCAGCAGCCCAACTAGCGCCCCCTACAATGAGCAGTTCTTC,CASSPTSAPYNEQFF
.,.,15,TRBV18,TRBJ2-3,TGTGCCAGCTCCAAGATACCCCGGGGAACAGATACGCAGTATTTT,CASSKIPRGTDTQYF
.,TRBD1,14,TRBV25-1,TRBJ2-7,TGTGCCAGCACGGGGACAGGGGGCTCCTACGAGCAGTACTTC,CASTGTGGSYEQYF
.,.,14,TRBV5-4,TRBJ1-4,TGTGCCAGCAGCTTGGGTCAGGGTGATGAAAAACTGTTTTTT,CASSLGQGDEKLFF
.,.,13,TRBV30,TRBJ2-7,TGTGCCTGGAGTATTGGCGGGCCCTACGAGCAGTACTTC,CAWSIGGPYEQYF
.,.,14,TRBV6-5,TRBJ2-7,TGTGCCAGCAAGAAAACCCGGGGTCCATACGAGCAGTACTTC,CASKKTRGPYEQYF
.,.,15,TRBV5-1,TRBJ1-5,TGCGCCAGCAGCGTCGACAGTCATAGCAATCAGCCCCAGCATTTT,CASSVDSHSNQPQHF
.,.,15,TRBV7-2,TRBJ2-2,TGTGCCAGCAGTATAAGGGTGGGGAGCACCGGGGAGCTGTTTTTT,CASSIRVGSTGELFF
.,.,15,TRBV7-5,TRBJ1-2,TGTGTCAGAAGCCCCGAGACAGAATCCCATAGTGGCTACACCTTC,CVRSPETESHSGYTF
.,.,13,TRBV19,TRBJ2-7,TGTGCCAGTACCCCGACTACGGGTGTCGGGCAGTACTTC,CASTPTTGVGQYF
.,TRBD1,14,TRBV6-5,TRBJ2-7,TGTGCCAGCAGCCACCGGGACAGGTCCTACGAGCAGTACTTC,CASSHRDRSYEQYF
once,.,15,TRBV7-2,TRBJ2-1,TGTGCCAGCAGCCCCTGGGCAGGGTCCTACAATGAGCAGTTCTTC,CASSPWAGSYNEQFF
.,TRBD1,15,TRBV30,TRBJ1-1,TGTGCCTGGGGAACCCCGGGACAGGGTATAACTGAAGCTTTCTTT,CAWGTPGQGITEAFF
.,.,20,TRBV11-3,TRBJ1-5,TGTGCCAGCAGCCCAAAGGTTAGGGGGATAAGGCGGAATAGCAATCAGCCCCAGCATTTT,CASSPKVRGIRRNSNQPQHF
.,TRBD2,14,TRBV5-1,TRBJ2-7,TGCGCCAGCAGCTTAGCGGGAGAAATTTACGAGCAGTACTTC,CASSLAGEIYEQYF
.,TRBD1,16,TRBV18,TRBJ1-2,TGTGCCAGCTCAAAAAACACAGGGGTTACTAACTATGGCTACACCTTC,CASSKNTGVTNYGYTF
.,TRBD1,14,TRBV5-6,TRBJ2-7,TGTGCCAGCAGCTTTCGAGGGACAGGGGACGAGCAGTACTTC,CASSFRGTGDEQYF
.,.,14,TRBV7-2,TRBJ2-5,TGTGCCAGCAGCTCGCGAATGTTAAAAGAGACCCAGTACTTC,CASSSRMLKETQYF
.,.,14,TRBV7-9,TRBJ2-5,TGTGCCAGCAGCCTACAGGGCGCGCAAGAGACCCAGTACTTC,CASSLQGAQETQYF
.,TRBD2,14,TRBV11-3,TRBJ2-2,TGTGCCAGCAGCCGCCGGGGGGGCACCGGGGAGCTGTTTTTT,CASSRRGGTGELFF
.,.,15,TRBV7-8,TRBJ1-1,TGTGCCAGCAGCTTAGTTCACTCTAATGCAGGTGAAGCTTTCTTT,CASSLVHSNAGEAFF
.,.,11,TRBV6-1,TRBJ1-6,TGTGCCAGCAGGGGGGGTTCACCCCTCCACTTT,CASRGGSPLHF
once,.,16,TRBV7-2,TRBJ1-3,TGTGCCAGCAGCTTACTCAGGGTAGACTCTGGAAACACCATATATTTT,CASSLLRVDSGNTIYF